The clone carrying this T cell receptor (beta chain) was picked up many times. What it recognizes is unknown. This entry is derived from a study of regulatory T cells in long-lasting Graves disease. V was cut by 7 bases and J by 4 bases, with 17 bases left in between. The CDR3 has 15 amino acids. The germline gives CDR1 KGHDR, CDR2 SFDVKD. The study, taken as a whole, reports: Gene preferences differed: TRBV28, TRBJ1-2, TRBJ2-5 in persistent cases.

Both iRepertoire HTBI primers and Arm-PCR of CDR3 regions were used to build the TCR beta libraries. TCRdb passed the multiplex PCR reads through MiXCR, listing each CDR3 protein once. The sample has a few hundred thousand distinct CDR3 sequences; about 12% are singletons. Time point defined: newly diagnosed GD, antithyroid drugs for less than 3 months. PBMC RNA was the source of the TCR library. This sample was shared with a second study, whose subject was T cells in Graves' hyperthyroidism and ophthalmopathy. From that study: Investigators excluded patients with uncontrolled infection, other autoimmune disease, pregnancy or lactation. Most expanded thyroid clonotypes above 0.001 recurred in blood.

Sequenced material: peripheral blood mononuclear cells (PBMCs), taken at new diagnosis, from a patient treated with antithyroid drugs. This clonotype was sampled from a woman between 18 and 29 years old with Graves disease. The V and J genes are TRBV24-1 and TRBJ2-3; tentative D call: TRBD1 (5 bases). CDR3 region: CATSPPGWDSDTQYF. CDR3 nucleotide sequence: TGTGCCACCAGCCCTCCAGGGTGGGATTCAGATACGCAGTATTTT.